The 28 T cell receptor beta chains listed next were all sequenced from one sample in a study of Ad26.COV2.S vaccination and SARS-CoV-2 variants. Documented treatment: 19 received Ad26.COV2.S at low or high dose, single or two shots; roughly five received placebo; per-sample allocation not given. Specimen acquisition occurred on day 63 following the initial vaccine or placebo injection. Assay used: immunoSEQ multiplex PCR; TCRdb lists only in-frame clones, some missing. This sample has 350,000 to 600,000 clones, with 80% to 90% found just once. Sequences were derived from peripheral blood, sampled in a trial of Ad26.COV2.S vaccine versus placebo. The receptors here all came from a person between 18 and 60 years old who received the Ad26.COV2.S COVID-19 vaccine or a placebo.

The genes are TRBV25-1 and TRBJ2-3, with 9 bases that match TRBD2. CDR3 size: 13 residues. The V and J ends lost 7 bases and 5 bases, in that order; junction bases with no gene match: 4. Germline V gene data show CDR1 as MGHDK and CDR2 as SYGVNS. The CDR3 DNA reads TGTGCCAGCATGCGGGGGGGCGTAGATACGCAGTATTTT. Protein sequence: CASMRGGVDTQYF. The entire variable domain, with the rest obtained from reference TRBV25-1 and TRBJ2-3, is as follows: EADIYQTPRYLVIGTGKKITLECSQTMGHDKMYWYQQDPGMELHLIHYSYGVNSTEKGDLSSESTVSRIRTEHFPLTLESARPSHTSQYLCASMRGGVDTQYFGPGTRLTVL.

On this clone itself: The sample carries other DNA sequences with the same CDR3. The chain carries TRBV12-3 or TRBV12-4 and TRBJ1-2; D gene uncertain. The CDR3 has 12 amino acids. V lost 2 bases and J 5 bases, leaving 6 bases between the germline ends. The CDR3 DNA is TGTGCCAGCAGTTTAACGAGTTATGGCTACACCTTC. This codes for CASSLTSYGYTF.

This chain links TRBV6-5 with TRBJ1-2; D may be TRBD1 (5 bases). Germline assignment: CDR1 MNHEY and CDR2 SVGAGI. V lost 6 bases and J lost 3, with 17 bases in between. The CDR3 has 15 amino acids. CDR3: CASRSLGEVDYGYTF. The DNA for the CDR3 is TGTGCCAGCAGAAGCTTGGGGGAGGTGGACTATGGCTACACCTTC.

The table lists this clone with a count of one. This chain connects TRBV3-1 (or the pseudogene TRBV3-2) to TRBJ2-7; possible D gene TRBD1, 6 bases. CDR1 is LGHDT and CDR2 is YNNKEL in the germline V gene (reference sequence). Trimming removed 1 base from V and 4 bases from J, with 20 bases in between. The CDR3 is 17 residues long. The CDR3 DNA reads as TGTGCCAGCAGCCAAGGTGACAGGCCGCTTCCCCTTTACGAGCAGTACTTC. The encoded protein is CASSQGDRPLPLYEQYF.

The gene calls are TRBV16 and TRBJ2-3, with D perhaps given as TRBD1 or TRBD2 (5 bases each). Trimming cost V 4 bases and J 0 bases, with 11 bases left between them. Germline V gene sequence: CDR1 KGHSY, CDR2 FQNENV. CDR3 length: 15 amino acids. CDR3 sequence: CASSRDGTSTDTQYF. As DNA, the CDR3 is TGTGCCAGCAGCCGGGACGGCACTAGCACAGATACGCAGTATTTT.

The rearrangement links TRBV7-2 to TRBJ1-5, with TRBD1 as a possible D gene (5 bases). Germline assignment: CDR1 SGHTA and CDR2 FQGNSA. With 1 base removed from V and 3 bases from J, the gap between germline ends came to 10 bases. The CDR3 is made up of 15 amino acids. This chain's CDR3 is CASSLGQTDNQPQHF. CDR3 sequence (DNA): TGTGCCAGCAGCTTAGGACAGACCGACAATCAGCCCCAGCATTTT.

V and J are TRBV7-8 and TRBJ2-7; D not resolved. The germline V gene encodes CDR1 SGHVS and CDR2 FQNEAQ. The CDR3 sequence is 13 residues long. V gave up 5 bases and J gave up 2 bases, with 10 bases separating them. The CDR3 bases are TGTGCCAGCAGCCGAGACATAGCCTACGAGCAGTACTTC. Translation gives CASSRDIAYEQYF. Variable domain in full (rest from reference TRBV7-8 and TRBJ2-7): GAGVSQSPRYKVAKRGQDVALRCDPISGHVSLFWYQQALGQGPEFLTYFQNEAQLDKSGLPSDRFFAERPEGSVSTLKIQRTQQEDSAVYLCASSRDIAYEQYFGPGTRLTVT.

The chain carries TRBV29-1 and TRBJ1-2, with no clear D. Trimming removed 4 bases at V and 2 bases at J, with 8 bases between. The CDR3 loop spans 12 amino acids. The germline gives CDR1 SQVTM, CDR2 ANQGSEA. The CDR3 DNA sequence: TGCAGCGTTGGGACTGGAAACTATGGCTACACCTTC. Translation: CSVGTGNYGYTF.

This chain uses TRBV25-1 with TRBJ2-5, with D possibly matching TRBD1 (6 bases). Germline V gene sequence: CDR1 MGHDK, CDR2 SYGVNS. V lost 3 bases and J 4 bases, leaving 12 bases between the germline ends. The CDR3 runs to 14 residues. The chain's CDR3 is CASSDLQGRETQYF. The CDR3 DNA sequence: TGTGCCAGCAGTGACCTACAGGGTCGAGAGACCCAGTACTTC.

This clone came up once. The V gene is TRBV6-5, the J gene TRBJ1-6; 7 bases agree with TRBD1. CDR3 size: 15 residues. The junction had 7 bases not matched to a gene; V was cut back by 2 bases and J by 9 bases. CDR1 is MNHEY and CDR2 is SVGAGI in the germline V gene. The CDR3 nucleotides read TGTGCCAGCAGTTACAAGACAGGGCGACCTTCACCCCTCCACTTT. It specifies CASSYKTGRPSPLHF.

The chain recombines TRBV18 with TRBJ2-5; weak D call: TRBD1 (5 bases). V lost 5 bases to trimming and J lost 2 bases, with 9 bases between them. Per the germline V gene, CDR1 is KGHSH and CDR2 is LQKENI. The CDR3 spans 13 residues. CDR3 bases: TGTGCCAGCTCATCCCAGGGTCAAGAGACCCAGTACTTC. It yields the protein CASSSQGQETQYF. The full variable domain, its missing parts supplied by reference TRBV18 and TRBJ2-5, is NAGVMQNPRHLVRRRGQEARLRCSPMKGHSHVYWYRQLPEEGLKFMVYLQKENIIDESGMPKERFSAEFPKEGPSILRIQQVVRGDSAAYFCASSSQGQETQYFGPGTRLLVL.

This clone was found once. The chain has TRBV9 and TRBJ2-1; 10 bases agree with TRBD2. J lost 0 bases, V lost 3 bases, and 9 bases had no gene match. From germline, CDR1 is SGDLS and CDR2 YYNGEE. The CDR3 contains 18 residues. This chain's CDR3 is CASSALAGASSSYNEQFF. CDR3 bases: TGTGCCAGCAGCGCCCTAGCGGGGGCTTCGAGCTCCTACAATGAGCAGTTCTTC.

This rearrangement joins TRBV18 to TRBJ2-7; 8 bases line up with TRBD2. V was pared by 5 bases and J by 0 bases, with 9 bases of the junction left unmatched. Germline V gene data show CDR1 as KGHSH and CDR2 as LQKENI. CDR3 length: 16 amino acids. The CDR3 coding sequence is TGTGCCAGCTCAATCGACACGGGGGGGGACTCCTACGAGCAGTACTTC. Translated, it gives CASSIDTGGDSYEQYF.

The chain employs TRBV3-1 (or the pseudogene TRBV3-2) and TRBJ1-1; D remains ambiguous. CDR1 LGHDT and CDR2 YNNKEL come from the germline V gene (reference sequence). V lost 1 base and J lost 4, with 10 bases in between. CDR3 size: 14 residues. CDR3 nucleotides: TGTGCCAGCAGCCAAGTTGGGAGTACCACTGAAGCTTTCTTT. This encodes CASSQVGSTTEAFF.

The chain employs TRBV2 and TRBJ1-2; 10 nucleotides agree with TRBD1. Germline V CDR1 and CDR2: SNHLY, FYNNEI. V lost 3 bases to trimming and J lost 9 bases; unmatched junction nucleotides: 7. The CDR3 contains 14 residues. The chain's CDR3 is CASSDWGQGYRYTF. In nucleotides, the CDR3 is TGTGCCAGCAGTGATTGGGGACAGGGGTACCGCTACACCTTC. The full variable domain, its missing parts supplied by reference TRBV2 and TRBJ1-2, is EPEVTQTPSHQVTQMGQEVILRCVPISNHLYFYWYRQILGQKVEFLVSFYNNEISEKSEIFDDQFSVERPDGSNFTLKIRSTKLEDSAMYFCASSDWGQGYRYTFGSGTRLTVV.

This chain uses TRBV7-9 with TRBJ1-2; 8 positions agree with TRBD1. Trimming at V came to 1 base and at J to 4 bases, leaving 2 bases not matched to a gene. The CDR3 runs 14 residues. In germline, CDR1 is SEHNR, CDR2 FQNEAQ (reference sequence). The CDR3 DNA sequence: TGTGCCAGCAGCTTAGGGACAGGGATCTATGGCTACACCTTC. Its protein is CASSLGTGIYGYTF.

The V gene is TRBV7-8, the J gene TRBJ2-3, with D perhaps matching TRBD2 (5 bases). Germline V gene data show CDR1 as SGHVS and CDR2 as FQNEAQ. The V and J ends lost 8 bases and 1 base respectively, with 7 bases between them. There are 12 residues in the CDR3. The CDR3 DNA is TGTGCCAGCTTGAGGGGCACAGATACGCAGTATTTT. This translates into CASLRGTDTQYF.

The CDR3 nucleotides read TGTGCCAGCAGCGTCCAGGGGGGCAGCGCTCAGCCCCAGCATTTT. It codes for CASSVQGGSAQPQHF. This chain connects TRBV7-2 to TRBJ1-5, with 7 bases identical to TRBD1. The CDR3 sequence is 15 residues long. V shed 5 bases, J shed 6 bases, and the junction held 10 bases outside the gene matches. The germline V gene encodes CDR1 SGHTA and CDR2 FQGNSA.

This clone showed up just a few times. This chain joins TRBV28 and TRBJ1-1, with D maybe TRBD1 (6 bases). CDR1 MDHEN and CDR2 SYDVKM come from the germline V gene. V lost 2 bases, J lost 1 base, and 14 bases lay in between. This CDR3 has 16 amino acids. The chain's CDR3 is CASSLKRWTENTEAFF. The CDR3 region has the DNA TGTGCCAGCAGTTTAAAGCGGTGGACAGAGAACACTGAAGCTTTCTTT.

The CDR3 DNA reads TGTGCCAGCAGCCCACGTACTCAAGAGACCCAGTACTTC. Translating gives CASSPRTQETQYF. This chain joins TRBV7-2 and TRBJ2-5, with no clear D. Looked up from germline, CDR1 is SGHTA and CDR2 is FQGNSA. The CDR3 loop spans 13 amino acids. V was trimmed by 5 bases and J by 2 bases, leaving 9 bases between them.

This sequence joins TRBV2 and TRBJ2-1; D not certain. The CDR3 totals 16 residues. Germline V CDR1 and CDR2: SNHLY, FYNNEI. The V gene lost 1 base and the J gene lost 0 bases, with 10 bases spanning the gap. The CDR3 DNA reads TGTGCCAGCAGTGAAGATTGGCCCGACTCCTACAATGAGCAGTTCTTC. It specifies CASSEDWPDSYNEQFF.

V gene TRBV30 combines with J gene TRBJ1-1; D perhaps matches TRBD1 (6 bases). There are 12 residues in the CDR3. The ends were cut back, 5 bases at V and 7 bases at J, with 14 bases in the middle. CDR1 is GTSNPN, CDR2 SVGIG, per germline (reference sequence). The CDR3 region is CAWCGQTLEAFF. The CDR3 nucleotides are TGTGCCTGGTGTGGACAGACGCTTGAAGCTTTCTTT. The full variable domain, rest sourced from reference TRBV30 and TRBJ1-1, is SQTIHQWPATLVQPVGSPLSLECTVEGTSNPNLYWYRQAAGRGLQLLFYSVGIGQISSEVPQNLSASRPQDRQFILSSKKLLLSDSGFYLCAWCGQTLEAFFGQGTRLTVV.

The chain joins TRBV4-1 to TRBJ2-7; D perhaps matches TRBD2 (5 bases). Germline V lookup: CDR1 MGHRA, CDR2 YSYEKL. The CDR3 is 15 amino acids. Trimming shortened V by 2 bases and J by 3 bases, and 14 bases separated the two germline ends. The CDR3 region is CASSQLTGSLYEQYF. The DNA for the CDR3 is TGCGCCAGCAGCCAACTTACGGGATCCCTCTACGAGCAGTACTTC.

The V and J genes are TRBV28 and TRBJ2-5; 7 bases map to TRBD2. Trimming removed 2 bases from V and 7 bases from J; junction bases left unmatched: 7. The CDR3 sequence is 14 residues long. In germline, CDR1 is MDHEN, CDR2 SYDVKM. CDR3 coding DNA: TGTGCCAGCAGTTTAGAGCGGACTAGTGGGACCCAGTACTTC. Translation: CASSLERTSGTQYF.

The J gene is TRBJ2-7, the V gene TRBV10-2, with D tentatively TRBD1 or TRBD2 (5 bases each). Trimming cost V 3 bases and J 3 bases, with 15 bases left between them. Per the germline V gene, CDR1 is WSHSY and CDR2 is SAAADI. The CDR3 is 15 amino acids. In nucleotides, the CDR3 is TGCGCCAGCAGTGACCCGGGGCAGGGCGGCTACGAGCAGTACTTC. The encoded protein is CASSDPGQGGYEQYF.

The chain uses TRBV30 and TRBJ2-2; the D gene is possibly TRBD1 (6 bases). Trimming removed 6 bases at V and 3 bases at J, with 11 bases between. This CDR3 region has 13 residues. Germline V gene data show CDR1 as GTSNPN and CDR2 as SVGIG (reference sequence). The CDR3 spells CACPDRYTGELFF. The CDR3 nucleotides read TGTGCCTGCCCCGACAGGTACACCGGGGAGCTGTTTTTT.

The genes are TRBV5-1 and TRBJ2-2, with 9 bases identical to TRBD1. The CDR3 is 16 amino acids. From germline, CDR1 is SGHRS and CDR2 YFSETQ. J lost 5 bases, V lost 4 bases, and 9 bases had no gene match. For the CDR3, the DNA is TGCGCCAGCAGCCCCCCCCGGACAGGGGTTACCGGGGAGCTGTTTTTT. Its translation is CASSPPRTGVTGELFF.

This chain joins TRBV7-2 and TRBJ1-2; the D is unclear. From germline, CDR1 is SGHTA and CDR2 FQGNSA. The ends were cut back, 5 bases at V and 2 bases at J, with 12 bases in the middle. The CDR3 extends over 14 amino acids. The DNA for the CDR3 is TGTGCCAGCAGCCAAGGAGGGTCAAACTATGGCTACACCTTC. Translated, it gives CASSQGGSNYGYTF.